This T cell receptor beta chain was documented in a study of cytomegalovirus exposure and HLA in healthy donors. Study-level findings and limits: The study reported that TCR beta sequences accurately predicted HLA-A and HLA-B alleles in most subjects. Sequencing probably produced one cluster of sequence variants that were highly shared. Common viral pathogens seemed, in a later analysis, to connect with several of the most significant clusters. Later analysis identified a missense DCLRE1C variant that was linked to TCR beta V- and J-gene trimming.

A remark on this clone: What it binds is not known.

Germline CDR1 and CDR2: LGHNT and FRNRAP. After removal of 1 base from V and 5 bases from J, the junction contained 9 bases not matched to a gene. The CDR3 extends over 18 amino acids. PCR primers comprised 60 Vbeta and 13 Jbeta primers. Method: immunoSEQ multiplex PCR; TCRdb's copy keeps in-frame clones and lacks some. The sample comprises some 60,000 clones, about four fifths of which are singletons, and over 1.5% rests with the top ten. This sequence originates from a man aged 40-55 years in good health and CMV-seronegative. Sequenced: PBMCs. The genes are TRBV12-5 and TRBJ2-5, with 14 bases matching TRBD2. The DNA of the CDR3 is TGTGCTAGTGGTTTGGCGGGACTAGCGGGGGTTCCGACGGAGACCCAGTACTTC. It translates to CASGLAGLAGVPTETQYF.